This T cell receptor beta chain was sequenced during a study of blood T cell repertoires in COVID-19. Original handling: Scientists estimated how many nucleated cells there were by amplifying reference gene primers. Measured with immunoSEQ multiplex PCR; TCRdb has only the in-frame clones, and not every one. That table is the source of V, J and clone size, and D and trimming were worked out from the DNA. Of 90,000 to 120,000 clones listed, around four fifths are singletons. Unmatched junction bases numbered 7, after V lost 4 bases and J lost 0 bases. Germline V CDR1 and CDR2: SGHTS, YDEGEE. The CDR3 has 16 residues. There are a few counts of this clone.

This clonotype was obtained from a man aged 55 to 70 with acute or convalescent COVID-19. The specimen sequenced was peripheral blood. V is TRBV5-8 and J is TRBJ1-5; TRBD1 matches at 7 bases. The CDR3 nucleotides read TGTGCCAGCAGCCAAAGGGACAGCGATAGCAATCAGCCCCAGCATTTT. Translated: CASSQRDSDSNQPQHF.